Detailed here is one T cell receptor beta chain. This specimen comes from a study of T-cell reconstitution after alpha-beta-depleted transplantation in children. Preparation of the TCRbeta library used unique molecular identifiers. Each CDR3 protein is one row after TCRdb ran MiXCR on the PCR reads. The table records approximately 340,000 distinct CDR3 sequences, about a tenth of them present only once. This sequence was found in a human donor who donated a stem cell graft to a child with acute lymphoblastic leukemia. Sequencing used PBMCs from the stem cell graft donor, obtained from the stem cell graft.

The CDR3: CASSEGVHEQYF. As DNA, the CDR3 is TGCGCCAGCAGTGAGGGAGTTCACGAGCAGTACTTC. J is TRBJ2-7 and V is TRBV10-2; D gene unclear. From germline, CDR1 is WSHSY and CDR2 SAAADI. The V and J ends lost 2 bases and 5 bases respectively, with 7 bases between them. This CDR3 contains 12 residues.